What follows is one T cell receptor (beta chain) and its context. This record comes from a study of control samples from healthy donors and cancer patients. Assay used: immunoSEQ multiplex PCR; TCRdb lists only in-frame clones, some missing. The table has about 160,000 clones, over 85% seen once. The sample comprised blood. The TCR comes from a man aged 18 to 30 in good health.

In DNA form, the CDR3 reads TGTGCCAGCAGTTACAGACGACAGGCCTACGAGCAGTACTTC. It codes for CASSYRRQAYEQYF. V and J are TRBV6-6 and TRBJ2-7; perhaps TRBD1 as D (6 bases). The length of the CDR3 is 14 residues. Germline V gene sequence: CDR1 MNHNY, CDR2 SVGAGI (reference sequence). With 2 bases removed from V and 2 bases from J, the gap between germline ends came to 10 bases.